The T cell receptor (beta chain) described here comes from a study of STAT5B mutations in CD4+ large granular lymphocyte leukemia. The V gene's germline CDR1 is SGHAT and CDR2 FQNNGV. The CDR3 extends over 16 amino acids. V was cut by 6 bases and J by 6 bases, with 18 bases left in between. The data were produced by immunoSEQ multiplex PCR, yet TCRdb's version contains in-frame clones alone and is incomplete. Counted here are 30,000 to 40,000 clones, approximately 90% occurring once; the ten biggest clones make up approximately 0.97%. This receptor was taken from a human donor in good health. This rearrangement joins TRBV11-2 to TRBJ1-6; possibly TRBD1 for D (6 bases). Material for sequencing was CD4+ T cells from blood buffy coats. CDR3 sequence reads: CASRPQGRYANSPLHF. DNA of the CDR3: TGTGCCAGCAGGCCACAGGGACGCTACGCTAATTCACCCCTCCACTTT.